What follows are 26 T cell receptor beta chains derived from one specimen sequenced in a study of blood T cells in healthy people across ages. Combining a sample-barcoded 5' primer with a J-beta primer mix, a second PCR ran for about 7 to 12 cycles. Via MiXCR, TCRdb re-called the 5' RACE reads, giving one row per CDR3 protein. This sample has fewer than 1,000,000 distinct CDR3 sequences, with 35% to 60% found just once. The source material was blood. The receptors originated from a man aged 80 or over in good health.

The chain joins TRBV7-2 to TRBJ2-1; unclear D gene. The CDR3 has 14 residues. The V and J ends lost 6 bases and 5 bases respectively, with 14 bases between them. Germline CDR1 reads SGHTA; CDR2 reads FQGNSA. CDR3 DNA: TGTGCCAGCAGTCCAAACGGGTCCAACAATGAGCAGTTCTTC. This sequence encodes CASSPNGSNNEQFF.

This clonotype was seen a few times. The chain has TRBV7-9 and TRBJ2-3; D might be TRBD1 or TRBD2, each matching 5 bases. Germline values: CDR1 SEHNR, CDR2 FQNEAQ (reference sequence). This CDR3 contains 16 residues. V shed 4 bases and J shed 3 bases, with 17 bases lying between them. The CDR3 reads CASSSRRQGRTDTQYF. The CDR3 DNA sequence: TGTGCCAGCAGCTCCAGGAGGCAGGGAAGGACAGATACGCAGTATTTT.

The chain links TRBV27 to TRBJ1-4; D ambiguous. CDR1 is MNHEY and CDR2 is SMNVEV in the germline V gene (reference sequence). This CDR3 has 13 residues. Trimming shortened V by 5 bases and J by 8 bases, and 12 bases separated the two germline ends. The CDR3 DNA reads TGTGCCAGCAGTGCGCCGCGAGGGGAAAAACTGTTTTTT. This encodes CASSAPRGEKLFF.

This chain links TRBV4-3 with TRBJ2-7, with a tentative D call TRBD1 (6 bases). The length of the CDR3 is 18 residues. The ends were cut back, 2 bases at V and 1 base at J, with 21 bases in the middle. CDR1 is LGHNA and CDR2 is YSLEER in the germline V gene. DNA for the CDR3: TGCGCCAGCAGCCAATATTACGGTCGGGGACAAGAATCCTACGAGCAGTACTTC. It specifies CASSQYYGRGQESYEQYF.

Here the CDR3 DNA reads TGCGCCAGCAGGCCTGGACTAGCGTCAACCTACGAGCAGTACTTC. Translated: CASRPGLASTYEQYF. The chain combines TRBV5-1 with TRBJ2-7, with 9 bases fitting TRBD2. Unmatched junction bases numbered 8, after V lost 5 bases and J lost 2 bases. Germline V gives CDR1 SGHRS, CDR2 YFSETQ. This CDR3 region has 15 residues.

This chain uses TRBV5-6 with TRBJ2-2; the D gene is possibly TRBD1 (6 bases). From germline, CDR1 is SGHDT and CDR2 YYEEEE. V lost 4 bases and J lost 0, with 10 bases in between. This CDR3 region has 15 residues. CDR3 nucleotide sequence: TGTGCCAGCAGCCCATGGACAGCGAACACCGGGGAGCTGTTTTTT. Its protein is CASSPWTANTGELFF.

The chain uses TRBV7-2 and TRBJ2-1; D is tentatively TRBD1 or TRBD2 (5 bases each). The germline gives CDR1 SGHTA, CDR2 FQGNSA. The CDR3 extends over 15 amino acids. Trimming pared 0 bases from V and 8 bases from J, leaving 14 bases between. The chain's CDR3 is CASSLASGRVDEQFF. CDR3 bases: TGTGCCAGCAGCTTAGCGTCGGGACGGGTGGATGAGCAGTTCTTC.

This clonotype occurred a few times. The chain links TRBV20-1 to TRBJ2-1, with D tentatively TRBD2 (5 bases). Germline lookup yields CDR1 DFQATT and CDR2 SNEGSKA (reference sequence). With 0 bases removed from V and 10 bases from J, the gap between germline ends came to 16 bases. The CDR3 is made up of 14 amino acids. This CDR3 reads CSARDGSLRSEQFF. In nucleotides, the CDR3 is TGCAGTGCTAGAGATGGGAGCCTCAGAAGCGAGCAGTTCTTC.

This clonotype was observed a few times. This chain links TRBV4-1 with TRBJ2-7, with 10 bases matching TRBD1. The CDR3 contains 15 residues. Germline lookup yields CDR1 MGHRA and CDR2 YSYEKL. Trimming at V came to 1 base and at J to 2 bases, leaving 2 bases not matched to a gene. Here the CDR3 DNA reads TGCGCCAGCAGCCAAGGCGGACAGGGGGCCTACGAGCAGTACTTC. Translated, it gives CASSQGGQGAYEQYF.

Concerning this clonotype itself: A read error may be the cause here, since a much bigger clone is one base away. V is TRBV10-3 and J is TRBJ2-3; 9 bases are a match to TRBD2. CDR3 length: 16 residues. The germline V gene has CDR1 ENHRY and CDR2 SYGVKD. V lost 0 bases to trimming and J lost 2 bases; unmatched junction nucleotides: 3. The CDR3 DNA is TGTGCCATCAGTGAGTCGACTAGCGGTTCCACAGATACGCAGTATTTT. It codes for CAISESTSGSTDTQYF.

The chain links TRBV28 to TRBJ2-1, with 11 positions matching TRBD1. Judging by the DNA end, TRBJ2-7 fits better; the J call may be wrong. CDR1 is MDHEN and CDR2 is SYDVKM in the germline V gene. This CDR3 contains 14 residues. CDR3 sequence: CASGGDRGTYEQYF. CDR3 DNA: TGTGCCAGCGGAGGGGACAGGGGGACCTACGAGCAGTACTTC.

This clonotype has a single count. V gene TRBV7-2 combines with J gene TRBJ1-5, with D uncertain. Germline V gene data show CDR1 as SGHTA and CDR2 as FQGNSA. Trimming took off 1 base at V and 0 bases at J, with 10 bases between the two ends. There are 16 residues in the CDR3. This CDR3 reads CASSLERSYSNQPQHF. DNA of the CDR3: TGTGCCAGCAGCTTAGAAAGGAGTTATAGCAATCAGCCCCAGCATTTT.

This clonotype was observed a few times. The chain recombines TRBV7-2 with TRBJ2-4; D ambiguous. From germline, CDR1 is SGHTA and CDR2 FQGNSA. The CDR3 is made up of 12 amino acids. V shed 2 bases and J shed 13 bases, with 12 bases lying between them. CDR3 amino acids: CASSLMEHRQYF. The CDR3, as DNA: TGTGCCAGCAGCTTAATGGAGCATAGGCAGTACTTC.

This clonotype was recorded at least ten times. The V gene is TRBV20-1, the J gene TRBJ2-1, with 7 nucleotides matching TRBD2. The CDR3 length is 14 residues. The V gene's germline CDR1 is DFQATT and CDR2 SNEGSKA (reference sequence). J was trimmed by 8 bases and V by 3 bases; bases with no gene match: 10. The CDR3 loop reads CSARRSSGVDEQFF. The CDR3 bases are TGCAGTGCTAGGCGGTCGAGCGGGGTGGATGAGCAGTTCTTC.

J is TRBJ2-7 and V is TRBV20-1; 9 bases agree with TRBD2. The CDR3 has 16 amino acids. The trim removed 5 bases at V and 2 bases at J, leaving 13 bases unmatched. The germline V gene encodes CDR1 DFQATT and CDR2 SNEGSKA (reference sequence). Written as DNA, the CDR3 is TGCAGTGCTCCCAGTTCTAGCGGGAAGAGGGCCTACGAGCAGTACTTC. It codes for CSAPSSSGKRAYEQYF.

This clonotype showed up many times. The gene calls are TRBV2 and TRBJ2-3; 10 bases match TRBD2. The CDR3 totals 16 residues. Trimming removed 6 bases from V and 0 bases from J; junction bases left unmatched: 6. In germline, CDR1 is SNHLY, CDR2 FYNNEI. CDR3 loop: CASRDLTSGSTDTQYF. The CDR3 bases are TGTGCCAGCAGGGACCTGACTAGCGGGAGCACAGATACGCAGTATTTT.

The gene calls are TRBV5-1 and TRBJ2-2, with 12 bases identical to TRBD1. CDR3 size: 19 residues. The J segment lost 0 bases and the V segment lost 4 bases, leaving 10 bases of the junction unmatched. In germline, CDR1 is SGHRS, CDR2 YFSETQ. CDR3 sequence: CASSLSGTGGKTNTGELFF. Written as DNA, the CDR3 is TGCGCCAGCAGCCTTTCAGGGACAGGGGGCAAGACGAACACCGGGGAGCTGTTTTTT.

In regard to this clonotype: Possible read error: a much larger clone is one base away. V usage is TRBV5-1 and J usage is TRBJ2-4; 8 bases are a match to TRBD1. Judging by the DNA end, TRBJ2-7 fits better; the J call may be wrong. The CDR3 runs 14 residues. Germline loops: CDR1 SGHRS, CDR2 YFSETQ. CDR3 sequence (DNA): TGCGCCAGCAGCCCCCAGGGGGCGAAGTGCGAGCAGTACTTC. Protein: CASSPQGAKCEQYF.

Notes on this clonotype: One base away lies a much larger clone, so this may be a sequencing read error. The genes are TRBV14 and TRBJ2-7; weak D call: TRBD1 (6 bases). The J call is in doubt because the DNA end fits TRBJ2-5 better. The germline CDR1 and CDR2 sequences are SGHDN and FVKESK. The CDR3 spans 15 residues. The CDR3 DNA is TGTACCAGCAGCCAAGGTTCCAGGGGTATGAAGACCCAGTACTTC. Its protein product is CTSSQGSRGMKTQYF.

This CDR3 is CSVGLAGGFETQYF. As DNA, the CDR3 is TGCAGCGTTGGACTGGCGGGGGGGTTCGAGACCCAGTACTTC. The chain joins TRBV29-1 to TRBJ2-5, with 9 bases identical to TRBD2. The V and J ends lost 4 bases and 5 bases, in that order; junction bases with no gene match: 8. Germline CDR1 and CDR2: SQVTM and ANQGSEA. CDR3 length: 14 residues.

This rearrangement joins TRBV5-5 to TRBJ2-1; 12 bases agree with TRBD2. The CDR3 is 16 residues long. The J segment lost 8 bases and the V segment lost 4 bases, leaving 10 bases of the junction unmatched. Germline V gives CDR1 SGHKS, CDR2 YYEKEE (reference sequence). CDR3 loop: CASSPGLAGMGHEQFF. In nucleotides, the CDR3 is TGTGCCAGCAGCCCTGGACTAGCGGGGATGGGCCATGAGCAGTTCTTC.

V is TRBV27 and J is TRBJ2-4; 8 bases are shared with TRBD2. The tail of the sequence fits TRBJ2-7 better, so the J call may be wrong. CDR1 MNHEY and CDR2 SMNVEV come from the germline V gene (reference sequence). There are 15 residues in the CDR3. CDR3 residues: CASSPPGTRKGEQYF. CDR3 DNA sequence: TGTGCCAGCAGTCCTCCCGGGACTAGAAAAGGCGAGCAGTACTTC.

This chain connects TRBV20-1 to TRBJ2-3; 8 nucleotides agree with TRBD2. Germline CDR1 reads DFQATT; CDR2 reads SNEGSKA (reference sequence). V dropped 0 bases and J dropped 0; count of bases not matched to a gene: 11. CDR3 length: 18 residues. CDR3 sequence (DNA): TGCAGTGCTAGAGATCCCACCCGTAGCGGGACTAGCACAGATACGCAGTATTTT. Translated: CSARDPTRSGTSTDTQYF.

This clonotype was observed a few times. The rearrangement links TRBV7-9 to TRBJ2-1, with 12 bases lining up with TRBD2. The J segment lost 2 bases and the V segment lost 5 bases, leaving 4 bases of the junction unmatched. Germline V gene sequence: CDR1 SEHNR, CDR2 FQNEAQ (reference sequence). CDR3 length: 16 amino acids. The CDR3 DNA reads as TGTGCCAGCAGCACCCCTAGCGGGAGGGCCTACAATGAGCAGTTCTTC. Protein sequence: CASSTPSGRAYNEQFF. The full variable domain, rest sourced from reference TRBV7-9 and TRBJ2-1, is DTGVSQNPRHKITKRGQNVTFRCDPISEHNRLYWYRQTLGQGPEFLTYFQNEAQLEKSRLLSDRFSAERPKGSFSTLEIQRTEQGDSAMYLCASSTPSGRAYNEQFFGPGTRLTVL.

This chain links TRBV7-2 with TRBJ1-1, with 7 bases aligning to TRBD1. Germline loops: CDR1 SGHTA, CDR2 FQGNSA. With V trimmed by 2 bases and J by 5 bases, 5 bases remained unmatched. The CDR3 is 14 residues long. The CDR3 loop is CASSLQGQRTEAFF. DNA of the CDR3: TGTGCCAGCAGCTTACAGGGACAGCGAACTGAAGCTTTCTTT.

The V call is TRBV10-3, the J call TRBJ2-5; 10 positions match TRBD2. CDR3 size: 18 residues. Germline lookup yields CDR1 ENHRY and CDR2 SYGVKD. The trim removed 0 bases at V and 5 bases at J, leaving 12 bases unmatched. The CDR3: CAISESTAGGPGGETQYF. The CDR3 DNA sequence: TGTGCCATCAGTGAGTCGACAGCGGGAGGGCCGGGGGGCGAGACCCAGTACTTC.